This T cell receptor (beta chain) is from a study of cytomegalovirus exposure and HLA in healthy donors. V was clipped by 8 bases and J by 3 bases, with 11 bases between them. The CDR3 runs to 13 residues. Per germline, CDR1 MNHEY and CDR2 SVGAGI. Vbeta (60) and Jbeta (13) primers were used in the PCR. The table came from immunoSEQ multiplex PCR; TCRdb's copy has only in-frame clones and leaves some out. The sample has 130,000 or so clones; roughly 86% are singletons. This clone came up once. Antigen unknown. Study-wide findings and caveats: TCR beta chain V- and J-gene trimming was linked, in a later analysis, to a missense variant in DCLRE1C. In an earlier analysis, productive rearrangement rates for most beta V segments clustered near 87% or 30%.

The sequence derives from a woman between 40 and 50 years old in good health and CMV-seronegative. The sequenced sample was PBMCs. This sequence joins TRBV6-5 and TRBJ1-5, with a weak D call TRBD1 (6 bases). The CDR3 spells CASSRQVNQPQHF. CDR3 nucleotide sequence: TGTGCCAGCTCGAGACAGGTCAATCAGCCCCAGCATTTT.